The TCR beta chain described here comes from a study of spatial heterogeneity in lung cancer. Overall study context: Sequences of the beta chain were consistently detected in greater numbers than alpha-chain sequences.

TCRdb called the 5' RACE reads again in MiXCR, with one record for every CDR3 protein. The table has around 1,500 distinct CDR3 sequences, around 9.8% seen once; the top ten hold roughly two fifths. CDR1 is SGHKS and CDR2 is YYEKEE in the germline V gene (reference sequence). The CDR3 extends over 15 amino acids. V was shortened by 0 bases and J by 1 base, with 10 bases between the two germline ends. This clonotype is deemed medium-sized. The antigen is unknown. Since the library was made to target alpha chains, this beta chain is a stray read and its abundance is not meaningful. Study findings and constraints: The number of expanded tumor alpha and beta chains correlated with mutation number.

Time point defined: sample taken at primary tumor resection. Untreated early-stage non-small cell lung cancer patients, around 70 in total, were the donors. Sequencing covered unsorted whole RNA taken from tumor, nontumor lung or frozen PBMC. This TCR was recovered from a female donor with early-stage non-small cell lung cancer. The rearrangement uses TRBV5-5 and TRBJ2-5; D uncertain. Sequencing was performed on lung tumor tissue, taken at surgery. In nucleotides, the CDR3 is TGTGCCAGCAGCTTGGGTTGGCAGTCCCAAGAGACCCAGTACTTC. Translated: CASSLGWQSQETQYF.